This paragraph covers one T cell receptor beta chain sequence. There is no known antigen for this receptor. Per-base qualities were not stored, and no clone one base away is much larger. CDR1 and CDR2 were assigned from the germline V gene as LGHNT and FRNRAP. V gives up 1 base and J gives up 1 base, and the segment between their germline ends measures 4 bases. The CDR3 has 13 amino acids, counting the end cysteine and phenylalanine. Kept here is only the CDR3 DNA, which spans 39 bases and is read in frame from base 1. This specimen comes from a study of regulatory T cells in long-lasting Graves disease (dated by TCRdb to about 2021). The study in broad terms: Persistent Graves' disease meant more than 5 years of antithyroid drug treatment with TSH receptor autoantibodies that stayed positive. In the clinical cohort, patients with persistent Graves' disease had used antithyroid drugs for an average of about 9.3 years. A total of around 35 samples underwent TCR sequencing: some 13 from persistent and roughly 20 from newly diagnosed Graves' disease patients. Patients with persistent Graves' disease were compared with patients with newly diagnosed Graves' disease using TCR sequencing and RNA sequencing of peripheral blood. The study took place in China and was registered as a clinical trial.

Overall results and qualifications from the work: Only peripheral blood was studied, because thyroid tissue, the primary lesion, was inaccessible. Persistent disease showed preferential use of TRBV28, TRBJ1-2 and TRBJ2-5, whereas newly diagnosed disease favored TRBV20-1 and TRBJ2-1. Persistent Graves' disease patients showed lower TCR Shannon entropy and fewer highly expanded clones than newly diagnosed patients, suggesting clonal expansion. More public clonotypes were shared among persistent patients (approximately 3,000) than among newly diagnosed patients (966). Sequencing and analysis were limited to the TCR beta chain. As a limitation, the authors acknowledged that the small sample size may reduce accuracy.

Per the publication, the time point label means: persistent/refractory GD, antithyroid drugs over 5 years with positive TRAb. RNA was extracted from PBMCs in TRIzol for both TCR sequencing and RNA sequencing. The diagnosis of Graves' disease followed American Thyroid Association guidelines. Patients were recruited from an endocrinology department in Xi'an, China. From each patient, around 8.3 milliliters of peripheral blood was collected into an EDTA anticoagulant tube. Ficoll Paque Plus density gradient separation was used to isolate PBMCs, and no further T cell sorting was done. An Agilent 2100 Bioanalyzer and agarose gel were used to check RNA quality, and a NanoDrop 2000 was used to measure RNA concentration. Libraries were made using multiplex PCR. TCRdb shows the sequencer as Illumina HiSeq 4000. CDR3 regions were amplified by Arm-PCR with iRepertoire HTBI primers to construct TCR beta libraries. Before sequencing, the PCR products went through gel purification. From the authors' description of their analysis: Gene usage analysis of CDR3 amino acid clonotypes relied on the roughly 60 TRBV and 14 TRBJ segments identified across samples. COPE and FqMerger were used to merge filtered high-quality paired reads into contigs. BLAST was used to align contigs to IMGT TRBV, TRBD and TRBJ reference genes, and CDR3 was defined according to IMGT. Any clonotype with a frequency above 0.1% was classified as a highly expanded clone. Shannon entropy was used to measure repertoire diversity, and the Gini coefficient was used to measure V-J evenness. A clonotype was considered public if more than one individual shared it. Clones were called with MiXCR by TCRdb after fastp trimmed the public reads at Q25, and only in-frame beta chains were retained. When rows share a CDR3 protein, they turn into one entry using the most common DNA and genes. The V and J calls were not made by the authors but by TCRdb's processing. The sample table lists 310,000 or so distinct CDR3 sequences, around a fifth of them with a count of one. The ten biggest clones cover about 29% of the sample.

The sequence is built from TRBV12-5 and TRBJ1-1, with the D gene call left open. The clonotype originates from a female donor with Graves disease. The specimen was peripheral blood mononuclear cells (PBMCs), collected when the disease was refractory, from a patient treated with antithyroid drugs. CDR3 sequence: CASGLDTNTEAFF. At the DNA level, the sequence is TGTGCTAGTGGTTTGGATACGAACACTGAAGCTTTCTTT. Beyond the CDR3, the reference TRBV12-5 and TRBJ1-1 genes provide the residues; the full variable domain reads: DARVTQTPRHKVTEMGQEVTMRCQPILGHNTVFWYRQTMMQGLELLAYFRNRAPLDDSGMPKDRFSAEMPDATLATLKIQPSEPRDSAVYFCASGLDTNTEAFFGQGTRLTVV.